The source of this T cell receptor (beta chain) is a study of T-cell reconstitution after alpha-beta-depleted transplantation in children. The CDR3 runs to 16 residues. The V and J ends lost 0 bases and 1 base, in that order; junction bases with no gene match: 5. Germline loops: CDR1 SQVTM, CDR2 ANQGSEA. This clonotype appeared many times. It was with unique molecular identifiers that the TCRbeta library was prepared. TCRdb processed the PCR reads anew with MiXCR; each CDR3 protein has one entry. Found here are about 110,000 distinct CDR3 sequences, about 9.3% of them singletons; the top ten hold 6.5% to 9.5%.

The sequencing used PBMCs from the stem cell graft donor, collected from the stem cell graft. The chain links TRBV29-1 to TRBJ2-4; 8 bases line up with TRBD1. This sequence was found in a human donor who donated a stem cell graft to a child with acute lymphoblastic leukemia. The DNA of the CDR3 is TGCAGCGTTGAAGATTGGACAGGGAGGGCCAAAAACATTCAGTACTTC. Residues: CSVEDWTGRAKNIQYF.